The T cell receptor beta chain described here comes from a study of regulatory T cells in long-lasting Graves disease (dated by TCRdb to the early 2020s). Study-level background: In the newly diagnosed Graves' disease group, patients had been taking antithyroid drugs for less than 3 months. Peripheral blood TCR sequencing and RNA sequencing compared persistent Graves' disease patients with newly diagnosed Graves' disease patients. The study was registered as a clinical trial and conducted in China. A total of around 35 samples were covered by TCR sequencing, comprising around 13 persistent and 20 or so newly diagnosed Graves' disease patients. Findings and caveats that apply to the study as a whole: Sequencing and analysis were limited to the TCR beta chain. Patients with persistent disease shared more public clonotypes (about 2,900) than newly diagnosed patients did (966). The authors acknowledged the small sample size as a limitation that may reduce accuracy. Compared with newly diagnosed patients, patients with persistent Graves' disease had lower TCR Shannon entropy and fewer highly expanded clones, which suggests clonal expansion. TRBV28, TRBJ1-2 and TRBJ2-5 were preferentially used in persistent disease, while TRBV20-1 and TRBJ2-1 were favored in newly diagnosed disease. Because the primary lesion, thyroid tissue, could not be accessed, the study looked at peripheral blood alone.

In the paper's terms, the time point label means: newly diagnosed GD, antithyroid drugs for less than 3 months. For both TCR sequencing and RNA sequencing, RNA was extracted from PBMCs in TRIzol. The diagnosis of Graves' disease followed American Thyroid Association guidelines. Patients for the study were recruited at an endocrinology department in Xi'an, China. Each patient gave 7.5 to 10 milliliters of peripheral blood, collected in an EDTA anticoagulant tube. Ficoll Paque Plus density gradient separation was used to isolate PBMCs, and no additional T cell sorting was done. An Agilent 2100 Bioanalyzer and agarose gel were used to assess RNA quality, and a NanoDrop 2000 was used to measure RNA concentration. Library method: multiplex PCR. TCRdb records Illumina HiSeq 4000 as the sequencer. CDR3 regions were amplified by Arm-PCR with iRepertoire HTBI primers to construct TCR beta libraries. Before sequencing, the PCR products went through gel purification. Concerning the study's data processing: Gene usage analysis of CDR3 amino acid clonotypes used the 55 to 80 TRBV and some 15 TRBJ segments found across samples. Filtered high-quality paired reads were merged into contigs using COPE and FqMerger. Contigs were aligned with BLAST to IMGT TRBV, TRBD and TRBJ reference genes, and CDR3 was defined per IMGT. Clonotypes above 0.1% frequency were classified as highly expanded clones. Shannon entropy was used to measure repertoire diversity, and the Gini coefficient was used to measure V-J evenness. A clonotype found in more than one individual was treated as public. TCRdb redid the processing of the public reads, applying fastp at Q25 and MiXCR, and retained in-frame beta chains. Each CDR3 protein gets just one entry, which takes the most common genes and DNA from the rows behind it. Clone size and V and J calls follow TCRdb, not the original study. Here the sample has about 610,000 distinct CDR3 sequences; 15% to 20% occur a single time. 9.5% to 15% of the sample is held by the ten biggest clonotypes.

This clonotype was detected many times. No antigen is known for it. No base quality values were provided; no much bigger clone lies one nucleotide off. The CDR3 goes from the cysteine to the phenylalanine over 15 residues. Here the CDR3 DNA is all that survives: 45 bases in frame from base 1. After removal of 0 bases from V and 6 bases from J, the junction retains 7 bases not matched to a gene. The germline V gene specifies MNHEY as CDR1 and SVGEGT as CDR2. The data also belong to a second study, concerning T cells in Graves' hyperthyroidism and ophthalmopathy. The second study's authors report: A patient counted as having stable Graves' hyperthyroidism if no progression to ophthalmopathy occurred over 18 months of follow-up. Hyperthyroidism patients were aged 18 to 65 years and newly diagnosed, with disease duration of less than 2 months. Any patient with an uncontrolled infection, another autoimmune disease, pregnancy or lactation was excluded. Clinical symptoms, serum thyroxine and TRAb, thyroid ultrasound, and orbital computed tomography formed the basis for the diagnoses. The first round of RT-PCR for the TCR CDR3 was performed with the HTBI primer set and the Qiagen OneStep RT-PCR kit. Most expanded thyroid clonotypes (frequency above 0.001) were also detected in blood, suggesting blood repertoires may reflect thyroid immune responses. A model built on a 13 V-J signature distinguished ophthalmopathy from stable hyperthyroidism, reaching about 88% sensitivity and about 81% specificity in cross-validation and 80%/75% in testing. During validation, the model predicted progression to ophthalmopathy a median of approximately 6 months ahead of onset, with more than 60% sensitivity and about 72% specificity. To identify TCR V-J signatures that set the groups apart, the researchers used a discovery cohort of about a hundred patients, made up of 43 with Graves' ophthalmopathy and some 55 with stable Graves' hyperthyroidism. Whether ophthalmopathy could be predicted prospectively was tested in an independent validation cohort made up of under 20 hyperthyroidism patients plus 17 patients who later progressed to ophthalmopathy. The roughly 100 discovery patients were randomly divided into training and test sets at a 7:3 ratio. In roughly six Graves' hyperthyroidism patients, the study also compared T-cell repertoires from thyroid tissue with T-cell repertoires from blood. After sampling, hyperthyroidism patients received methimazole starting at 30 mg daily, and ophthalmopathy patients received high-dose intravenous methylprednisolone. A second multiplex PCR round built the libraries, followed by size selection and purification. The libraries were sequenced on an Illumina HiSeq2000 using paired-end 100 bp reads. SOAPnuke was used to process the raw data, removing reads that contained adapters or uncalled bases, had a mean Phred below 15, or lacked an exact match to the constant primer or identifier. High-quality paired reads were merged with COPE v1.2.5, and unique nucleotide sequences were defined as clonotypes. Clonotypes were aligned to IMGT TRBV, TRBD and TRBJ reference segments using MiTCR v1.1. Only V-J combinations with frequency above 0.0001, covering 99% to 99.2% of repertoires, were analysed. A TCS score was defined as the ratio of F50 (clonal expansion) to E x V (chaos), with BLOSUM62-based TCRdist applied between CDR3 peptides within each V-J. Welch's t-statistics and random forest reduced 500 to 550 V-J features to around 14, which were used in a naive Bayes classifier (R e1071). No statistical method was used to fix the sample size in advance, and group allocation was not hidden from the investigators. The paper reports TCR Vbeta CDR3 sequencing of more than 120 peripheral blood samples: under 45 ophthalmopathy, under 80 hyperthyroidism and approximately 17 progressor patients.

Sequencing used peripheral blood mononuclear cells (PBMCs), obtained at new diagnosis, from a patient treated with antithyroid drugs. This sequence uses TRBV6-2 or TRBV6-3 and TRBJ2-7, with TRBD1 matching 8 junction bases. This sequence was found in a man in his late teens or twenties with Graves disease. Donor details come from another sample of the same person, matched by shared clones. The CDR3 is CASSYSSTGASEQYF. The bases read TGTGCCAGCAGTTACTCCTCGACAGGGGCTAGCGAGCAGTACTTC.